A selection of T cell receptor beta chains follows, all from one sample in a study of radiotherapy plus CTLA-4 blockade in lung cancer. Repertoires were generated with immunoSEQ multiplex PCR, while TCRdb's copy carries only in-frame clones and drops some. This sample has 80,000 to 100,000 clones, with around 88% found just once. This specimen was peripheral blood, taken from a patient treated with radiotherapy plus ipilimumab. These receptor sequences come from a human donor with non-small cell lung cancer that progressed on radiotherapy plus ipilimumab. CDR3s include the opening cysteine and the closing phenylalanine or tryptophan. Fields, in order: V gene, D gene, clone size, J gene, CDR3 protein, CDR3 DNA. The D gene is left open where the match is weak. Expanded clones are given a class, and other clones once, few, many or no size at all.

TRBV18,-,-,TRBJ2-3,CASSPGRNTDTQYF,TGTGCCAGCTCACCGGGACGGAACACAGATACGCAGTATTTT
TRBV7-2,TRBD2,once,TRBJ2-1,CASSLGGLAGVDEQFF,TGTGCCAGCAGCTTAGGTGGGCTAGCGGGAGTCGATGAGCAGTTCTTC
TRBV5-6,-,-,TRBJ2-7,CASSPSQGYEQYF,TGTGCCAGCAGTCCCTCCCAGGGCTACGAGCAGTACTTC
TRBV5-6,-,few,TRBJ1-5,CASSLAGVRNQPQHF,TGTGCCAGCAGCTTGGCCGGGGTACGCAATCAGCCCCAGCATTTT
TRBV19,-,-,TRBJ2-7,CATAARDRSYEQYF,TGTGCCACCGCGGCGCGGGACAGATCTTACGAGCAGTACTTC
TRBV5-1,-,-,TRBJ2-5,CASSLEGSGAAMGTQYF,TGCGCCAGCAGCTTGGAAGGATCAGGAGCCGCCATGGGGACCCAGTACTTC
TRBV15,TRBD2,-,TRBJ2-7,CATSRDRRFEAGEAREQYF,TGTGCCACCAGCAGAGATCGGAGATTCGAGGCGGGAGAGGCTCGCGAGCAGTACTTC
TRBV10-3,-,-,TRBJ1-1,CAISPHGNTEAFF,TGTGCCATCAGCCCACATGGGAACACTGAAGCTTTCTTT
TRBV10-3,TRBD2,-,TRBJ2-1,CAISESITPGLGFRNEQFF,TGTGCCATCAGTGAGTCGATAACCCCGGGACTAGGATTTCGGAATGAGCAGTTCTTC
TRBV6-1,-,-,TRBJ2-7,CASTTHSPPYEQYF,TGTGCCAGCACCACCCACTCACCACCCTACGAGCAGTACTTC
TRBV29-1,TRBD1,-,TRBJ1-1,CSAHTGVNTEAFF,TGCAGCGCCCATACAGGGGTCAACACTGAAGCTTTCTTT
TRBV20-1,-,-,TRBJ2-2,CSARTSGELFF,TGCAGTGCTAGGACTAGTGGGGAGCTGTTTTTT
TRBV19,-,-,TRBJ2-7,CASSHEGGWVSYEQYF,TGTGCCAGTAGCCACGAGGGGGGTTGGGTCTCCTACGAGCAGTACTTC
TRBV18,-,once,TRBJ2-7,CASSPDHLEQYF,TGTGCCAGCTCACCAGACCACCTCGAGCAGTACTTC
TRBV7-8,-,-,TRBJ2-5,CASSSQGETQYF,TGTGCCAGCAGCTCCCAGGGGGAGACCCAGTACTTC
TRBV5-1,TRBD1,once,TRBJ1-1,CASATGDRRGTEAFF,TGCGCCAGCGCCACCGGGGACAGGCGGGGTACTGAAGCTTTCTTT
TRBV2,-,-,TRBJ1-1,CASSTGTAAFF,TGTGCCAGCAGCACAGGGACGGCAGCCTTCTTT
TRBV6-1,-,-,TRBJ1-6,CASSEVGSYNSPLHF,TGTGCCAGCAGTGAAGTGGGATCCTATAATTCACCCCTCCACTTT
TRBV30,TRBD1,-,TRBJ1-1,CAWSSRYRGFLYTEAFF,TGTGCCTGGAGTAGTCGGTACAGGGGATTTCTGTACACTGAAGCTTTCTTT
TRBV6-1,-,-,TRBJ2-3,CASSVTDTHYF,TGTGCCAGCAGTGTCACAGATACGCATTATTTT
TRBV7-9,-,-,TRBJ1-1,CASSSPVNTEAFF,TGTGCCAGCAGCTCTCCGGTAAACACTGAAGCTTTCTTT
TRBV5-4,TRBD1,-,TRBJ2-1,CASSLTGDNEQFF,TGTGCCAGCAGCCTCACAGGGGACAATGAGCAGTTCTTC
TRBV2,-,-,TRBJ2-1,CASSEGGRNNEQFF,TGTGCCAGCAGTGAAGGGGGGCGAAACAATGAGCAGTTCTTC